One and the same sample provided the 14 T cell receptor beta chains below, sequenced in a study of blood T cell repertoires in COVID-19. Method: immunoSEQ multiplex PCR; TCRdb's copy keeps in-frame clones and lacks some. The sample shows about 200,000 clones, 85% of them seen only once. Input material: PBMCs or T cells enriched from blood (not recorded which). These TCRs come from a man between 35 and 55 years old who had recovered from COVID-19.

J is TRBJ1-2 and V is TRBV5-1, with 8 positions matching TRBD1. From germline, CDR1 is SGHRS and CDR2 YFSETQ. The CDR3 extends over 14 amino acids. Losses at the gene ends were 0 bases for V and 5 bases for J; bases not matched to a gene: 3. CDR3 region: CASSLATGDYGYTF. The CDR3 DNA reads as TGCGCCAGCAGCTTGGCGACAGGGGATTATGGCTACACCTTC.

J is TRBJ1-1 and V is TRBV19; D is ambiguous. Germline loops: CDR1 LNHDA, CDR2 SQIVND (reference sequence). CDR3 size: 12 residues. Trimming pared 5 bases from V and 8 bases from J, leaving 12 bases between. Written as DNA, the CDR3 is TGTGCCAGTAGTGCCGGAACAGTAGAAGCTTTCTTT. This codes for CASSAGTVEAFF.

V usage is TRBV4-1 and J usage is TRBJ1-5; D not resolved. Trimming pared 5 bases from V and 6 bases from J, leaving 23 bases between. The CDR3 spans 17 residues. Germline V gives CDR1 MGHRA, CDR2 YSYEKL. CDR3 nucleotide sequence: TGCGCCAGCAGCGATGCGGTAGAAAGAGGGCGCGGTCAGCCCCAGCATTTT. Residues: CASSDAVERGRGQPQHF.

The genes are TRBV2 and TRBJ2-2, with 8 bases fitting TRBD1. Germline values: CDR1 SNHLY, CDR2 FYNNEI. V lost 6 bases to trimming and J lost 0 bases; unmatched junction nucleotides: 0. There are 14 residues in the CDR3. The CDR3 region is CASRQGANTGELFF. The CDR3 DNA reads as TGTGCCAGCAGACAGGGGGCGAACACCGGGGAGCTGTTTTTT.

The J gene is TRBJ2-7, the V gene TRBV19, with 8 bases identical to TRBD1. Germline assignment: CDR1 LNHDA and CDR2 SQIVND (reference sequence). V shed 0 bases, J shed 4 bases, and the junction held 14 bases outside the gene matches. The CDR3 length is 18 residues. In DNA, the CDR3 is TGTGCCAGTAGTATAGAGCCGATATGGACAGGGAGGCTTTACGAGCAGTACTTC. Amino acid sequence: CASSIEPIWTGRLYEQYF.

V usage is TRBV15 and J usage is TRBJ1-2; a possible D gene is TRBD1 (6 bases). The CDR3 runs 15 residues. Trimming shortened V by 1 base and J by 5 bases, and 14 bases separated the two germline ends. In germline, CDR1 is LNHNV, CDR2 YYDKDF (reference sequence). CDR3 protein: CATSRVRGAAYGYTF. In DNA, the CDR3 is TGTGCCACCAGCAGAGTCCGGGGGGCCGCTTATGGCTACACCTTC.

CDR3 loop: CASRARAGGTDTQYF. CDR3 in DNA: TGTGCCAGCAGGGCCCGGGCGGGAGGGACAGATACGCAGTATTTT. The chain has TRBV6-5 and TRBJ2-3; 9 bases are shared with TRBD2. This CDR3 region has 15 residues. CDR1 is MNHEY, CDR2 SVGAGI, per germline. Trimming cost V 6 bases and J 3 bases; bases outside gene matches: 7.

V gene TRBV14 combines with J gene TRBJ1-1; 8 bases are a match to TRBD1. Germline assignment: CDR1 SGHDN and CDR2 FVKESK. The J segment lost 4 bases and the V segment lost 4 bases, leaving 2 bases of the junction unmatched. There are 13 residues in the CDR3. CDR3 DNA: TGTGCCAGCAGCCTAACAGGGGGCACTGAAGCTTTCTTT. It codes for CASSLTGGTEAFF. Full variable domain (remainder filled in from reference TRBV14 and TRBJ1-1): EAGVTQFPSHSVIEKGQTVTLRCDPISGHDNLYWYRRVMGKEIKFLLHFVKESKQDESGMPNNRFLAERTGGTYSTLKVQPAELEDSGVYFCASSLTGGTEAFFGQGTRLTVV.

J is TRBJ2-3 and V is TRBV4-2; a possible D gene is TRBD2 (5 bases). The CDR3 is 15 residues long. The germline CDR1 and CDR2 sequences are LGHNA and YNFKEQ. Trimming left V 6 bases short and J 5 bases short, with 18 bases between. In nucleotides, the CDR3 is TGTGCCAGCAGAGCCCTAGGATCCGCGGGAGATACGCAGTATTTT. Translated: CASRALGSAGDTQYF.

The chain couples TRBV5-1 to TRBJ1-1; 7 bases line up with TRBD1. Losses at the gene ends were 4 bases for V and 0 bases for J; bases not matched to a gene: 6. Germline V CDR1 and CDR2: SGHRS, YFSETQ. The CDR3 sequence is 15 residues long. The chain's CDR3 is CASSGGQNMNTEAFF. CDR3 coding DNA: TGCGCCAGCAGCGGGGGACAGAACATGAACACTGAAGCTTTCTTT.

The chain joins TRBV28 to TRBJ2-7; TRBD2 is a possible D gene (5 bases). CDR1 and CDR2 (germline): MDHEN, SYDVKM. V shed 5 bases and J shed 3 bases, with 11 bases lying between them. The CDR3 extends over 13 amino acids. The CDR3: CASSPPTSYEQYF. The CDR3 nucleotides read TGTGCCAGCAGTCCTCCCACTAGCTACGAGCAGTACTTC. Combining the CDR3 with reference TRBV28 and TRBJ2-7 gives the whole variable domain DVKVTQSSRYLVKRTGEKVFLECVQDMDHENMFWYRQDPGLGLRLIYFSYDVKMKEKGDIPEGYSVSREKKERFSLILESASTNQTSMYLCASSPPTSYEQYFGPGTRLTVT.

Only one count was recorded for this clone. This chain connects TRBV19 to TRBJ2-7; 8 positions agree with TRBD2. The CDR3 is made up of 15 amino acids. The ends lost 3 bases at V and 2 bases at J; junction bases unmatched: 6. Germline CDR1 is LNHDA and CDR2 is SQIVND (reference sequence). CDR3 DNA sequence: TGTGCCAGTAGTATCGATACGGGAGGGGCCTACGAGCAGTACTTC. It yields the protein CASSIDTGGAYEQYF.

The chain links TRBV24-1 to TRBJ2-1; a possible D gene is TRBD2 (5 bases). The CDR3 totals 13 residues. Germline CDR1 reads KGHDR; CDR2 reads SFDVKD. V was cut by 3 bases and J by 10 bases, with 12 bases left in between. DNA of the CDR3: TGTGCCACCAGTGATGTCCTAGCTAAGGAGCAGTTCTTC. It specifies CATSDVLAKEQFF.

The chain combines TRBV18 with TRBJ2-1, with TRBD1 as a possible D gene (5 bases). The germline V gene encodes CDR1 KGHSH and CDR2 LQKENI. The germline V and J ends were trimmed by 8 bases and 6 bases, with 17 bases remaining between them. CDR3 length: 14 residues. Here the CDR3 reads CASRRAQGSNEQFF. CDR3 sequence (DNA): TGTGCCAGCCGTAGAGCTCAGGGCAGCAATGAGCAGTTCTTC.